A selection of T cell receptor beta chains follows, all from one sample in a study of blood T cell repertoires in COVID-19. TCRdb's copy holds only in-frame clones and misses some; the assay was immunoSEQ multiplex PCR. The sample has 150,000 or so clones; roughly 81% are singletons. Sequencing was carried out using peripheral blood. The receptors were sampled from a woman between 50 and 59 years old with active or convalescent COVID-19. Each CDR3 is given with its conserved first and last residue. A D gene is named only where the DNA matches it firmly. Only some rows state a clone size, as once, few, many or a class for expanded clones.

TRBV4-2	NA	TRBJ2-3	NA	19	CASSQDRRSAAWGTDTQYF	TGTGCCAGCAGCCAAGATAGGAGATCAGCTGCATGGGGCACAGATACGCAGTATTTT
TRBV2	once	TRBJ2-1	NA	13	CASERFRGHEQFF	TGTGCCAGCGAGCGGTTCCGAGGGCATGAGCAGTTCTTC
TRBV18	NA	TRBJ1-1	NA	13	CASSPPRGTEAFF	TGTGCCAGCTCACCACCGAGGGGGACTGAAGCTTTCTTT
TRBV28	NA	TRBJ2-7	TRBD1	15	CASSSPGTGGYEQYF	TGTGCCAGCAGTTCTCCCGGGACAGGTGGTTACGAGCAGTACTTC
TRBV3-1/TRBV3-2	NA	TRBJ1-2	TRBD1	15	CASSQPRGQGGGYTF	TGTGCCAGCAGCCAACCCAGAGGACAGGGAGGTGGCTACACCTTC
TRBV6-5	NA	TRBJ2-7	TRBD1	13	CASGRDRFYEQYF	TGTGCCAGCGGTCGGGACAGGTTCTACGAGCAGTACTTC
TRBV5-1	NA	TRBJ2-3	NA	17	CASSSVRVGRSTDTQYF	TGCGCCAGCAGCTCCGTACGAGTGGGGAGGAGCACAGATACGCAGTATTTT
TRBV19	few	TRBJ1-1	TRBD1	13	CASSTTGGVGAFF	TGTGCCAGTAGTACCACAGGGGGAGTAGGGGCTTTCTTT
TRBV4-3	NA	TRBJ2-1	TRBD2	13	CASSRTGGDPLFF	TGCGCCAGCAGCCGGACGGGGGGTGATCCATTGTTCTTC
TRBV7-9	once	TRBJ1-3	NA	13	CASTPRKGNTIYF	TGTGCCAGCACCCCCAGAAAAGGAAACACCATATATTTT
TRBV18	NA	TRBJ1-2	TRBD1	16	CASSPGRQGSNYGYTF	TGTGCCAGCTCACCGGGAAGACAGGGATCTAACTATGGCTACACCTTC
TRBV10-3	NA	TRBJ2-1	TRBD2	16	CAIGGLAGVAKNEQFF	TGTGCCATCGGGGGACTAGCGGGGGTGGCGAAGAATGAGCAGTTCTTC
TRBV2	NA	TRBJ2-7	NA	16	CASSERVGRVPYEQYF	TGTGCCAGCAGTGAAAGAGTGGGCAGGGTCCCTTACGAGCAGTACTTC
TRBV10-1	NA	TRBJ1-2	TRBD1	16	CASGPPGQGPIGGYTF	TGCGCCAGCGGCCCACCGGGACAGGGGCCAATTGGAGGCTACACCTTC
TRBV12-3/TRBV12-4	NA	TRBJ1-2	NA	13	CASSRDQFYGYTF	TGTGCCAGCAGCAGGGATCAATTCTATGGCTACACCTTC
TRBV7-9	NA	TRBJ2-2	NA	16	CAITLRAGGNTGELFF	TGTGCCATTACCCTGCGGGCAGGGGGGAATACCGGGGAGCTGTTTTTT
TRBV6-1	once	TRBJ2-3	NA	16	CASSEGAGMVTDTQYF	TGTGCCAGCAGTGAAGGGGCAGGGATGGTAACAGATACGCAGTATTTT
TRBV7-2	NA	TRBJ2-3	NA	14	CASSLLLESDTQYF	TGTGCCAGCAGCTTATTACTAGAATCAGATACGCAGTATTTT
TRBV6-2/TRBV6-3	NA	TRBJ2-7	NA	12	CASSYPTYEQYF	TGTGCCAGCAGTTACCCCACCTACGAGCAGTACTTC
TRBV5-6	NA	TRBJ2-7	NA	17	CASSSGGGLSGAIEQYF	TGTGCCAGCAGCTCCGGGGGAGGATTAAGTGGGGCCATCGAGCAGTACTTC
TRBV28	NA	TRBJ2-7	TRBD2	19	CASPPRGLAGAPDSYEQYF	TGTGCCAGCCCTCCCCGGGGACTAGCGGGAGCTCCTGACTCCTACGAGCAGTACTTC
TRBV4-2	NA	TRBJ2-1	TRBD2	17	CASSLSEGLAGVNEQFF	TGTGCCAGCAGCCTCAGTGAGGGACTAGCGGGAGTCAATGAGCAGTTCTTC
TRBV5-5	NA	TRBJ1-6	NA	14	CASSYTGLNSPLHF	TGTGCCAGCAGCTATACAGGTCTTAATTCACCCCTCCACTTT
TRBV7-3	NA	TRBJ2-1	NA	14	CASSSYGAHNEQFF	TGTGCCAGCAGCTCCTATGGGGCCCACAATGAGCAGTTCTTC
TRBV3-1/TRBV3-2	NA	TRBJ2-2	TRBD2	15	CASSARTSVAGELFF	TGTGCCAGCAGCGCCCGGACTAGCGTTGCCGGGGAGCTGTTTTTT
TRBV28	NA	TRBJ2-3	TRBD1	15	CASSQQGAVSDTQYF	TGTGCCAGCAGTCAACAGGGGGCAGTCTCAGATACGCAGTATTTT
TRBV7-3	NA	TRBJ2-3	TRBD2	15	CASSQLAGGTDTQYF	TGTGCCAGCAGCCAGCTAGCGGGGGGCACAGATACGCAGTATTTT
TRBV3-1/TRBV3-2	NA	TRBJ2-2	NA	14	CASSQDRYTGELFF	TGTGCCAGCAGCCAAGATCGGTACACCGGGGAGCTGTTTTTT
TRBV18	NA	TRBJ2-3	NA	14	CASSPPSSTDTQYF	TGTGCCAGCTCACCACCCTCTAGCACAGATACGCAGTATTTT
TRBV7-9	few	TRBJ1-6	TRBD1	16	CASSSPQGAINSPLHF	TGTGCCAGCAGCTCCCCACAGGGGGCGATCAATTCACCCCTCCACTTT
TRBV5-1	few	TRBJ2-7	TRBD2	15	CASSSGGLLDYEQYF	TGCGCCAGCAGCAGCGGGGGACTACTAGACTACGAGCAGTACTTC
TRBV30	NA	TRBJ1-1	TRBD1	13	CAWRRQGDTEAFF	TGTGCCTGGAGGAGACAGGGGGACACTGAAGCTTTCTTT
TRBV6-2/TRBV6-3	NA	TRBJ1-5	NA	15	CASSYHDSSNQPQHF	TGTGCCAGCAGTTATCATGACAGTAGCAATCAGCCCCAGCATTTT
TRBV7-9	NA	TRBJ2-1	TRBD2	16	CASSRDVSGGLGEQFF	TGTGCCAGCAGCCGAGACGTTAGCGGGGGGTTGGGTGAGCAGTTCTTC
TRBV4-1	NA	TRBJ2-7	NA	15	CASSQDADTPYEQYF	TGCGCCAGCAGCCAAGATGCGGACACTCCCTACGAGCAGTACTTC
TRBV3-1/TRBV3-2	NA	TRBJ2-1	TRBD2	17	CASSPSLGGGSYNEQFF	TGTGCCAGCAGCCCATCTTTGGGGGGGGGCTCCTACAATGAGCAGTTCTTC
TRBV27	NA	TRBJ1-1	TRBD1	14	CASSRGTVFTEAFF	TGTGCCAGCAGCCGTGGGACAGTTTTCACTGAAGCTTTCTTT
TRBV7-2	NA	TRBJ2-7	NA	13	CASSLVYGYEQYF	TGTGCCAGCAGCTTGGTTTACGGTTACGAGCAGTACTTC
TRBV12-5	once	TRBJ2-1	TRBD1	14	CASGRDSASNEQFF	TGTGCTAGTGGCCGGGACAGCGCCTCCAATGAGCAGTTCTTC
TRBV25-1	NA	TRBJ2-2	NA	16	CASSESSNTRAGELFF	TGTGCCAGCAGTGAATCGTCCAACACTCGGGCCGGGGAGCTGTTTTTT
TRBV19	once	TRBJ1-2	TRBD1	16	CASSPQTGTGGIGYTF	TGTGCCAGTAGTCCCCAAACCGGGACAGGGGGCATCGGTTACACCTTC
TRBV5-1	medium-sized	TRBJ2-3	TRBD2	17	CASSLVLAGGPVDTQYF	TGCGCCAGCAGCTTGGTCCTAGCGGGGGGGCCGGTAGATACGCAGTATTTT
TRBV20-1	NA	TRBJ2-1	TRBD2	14	CSASEAGGLNEQFF	TGCAGTGCTAGTGAAGCGGGAGGACTCAATGAGCAGTTCTTC
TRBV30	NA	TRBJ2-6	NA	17	CAWTGDTYFSGANVLTF	TGTGCCTGGACAGGGGACACCTACTTCTCTGGGGCCAACGTCCTGACTTTC
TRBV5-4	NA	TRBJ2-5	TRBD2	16	CASSHRSSGGAETQYF	TGTGCCAGCAGTCACCGAAGCAGCGGGGGGGCGGAGACCCAGTACTTC
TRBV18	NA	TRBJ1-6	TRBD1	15	CASSPAGGSDSPLHF	TGTGCCAGCTCACCGGCAGGGGGATCCGATTCACCCCTCCACTTT
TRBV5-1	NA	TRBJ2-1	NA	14	CASSISGPYNEQFF	TGCGCCAGCAGCATTAGCGGACCGTACAATGAGCAGTTCTTC
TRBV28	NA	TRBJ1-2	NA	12	CASITQGYGYTF	TGTGCCAGCATTACTCAGGGGTATGGCTACACCTTC
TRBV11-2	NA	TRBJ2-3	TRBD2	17	CASSLAWVSGLADTQYF	TGTGCCAGCAGCTTAGCCTGGGTTAGCGGGTTAGCAGATACGCAGTATTTT
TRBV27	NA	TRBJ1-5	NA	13	CASSEQGRQPQHF	TGTGCCAGCAGTGAACAGGGCCGTCAGCCCCAGCATTTT
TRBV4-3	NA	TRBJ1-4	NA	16	CASSQEFSQEGEKLFF	TGCGCCAGCAGCCAAGAATTCTCACAGGAGGGTGAAAAACTGTTTTTT
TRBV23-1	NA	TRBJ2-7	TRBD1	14	CASDKDRGPYEQYF	TGCGCCAGCGATAAGGACAGGGGTCCCTACGAGCAGTACTTC
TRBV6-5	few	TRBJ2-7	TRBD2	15	CASRRPGGSFYEQYF	TGTGCCAGCAGGCGTCCGGGAGGGTCCTTCTACGAGCAGTACTTC
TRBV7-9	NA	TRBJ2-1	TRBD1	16	CASSPYSGQVYNEQFF	TGTGCCAGCAGCCCCTATTCGGGACAGGTATACAATGAGCAGTTCTTC
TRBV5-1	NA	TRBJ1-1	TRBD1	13	CASQYTTGTEAFF	TGCGCCAGCCAGTACACGACAGGGACTGAAGCTTTCTTT
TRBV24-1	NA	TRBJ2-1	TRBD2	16	CATSDLPGGGYNEQFF	TGTGCCACCAGTGATCTACCTGGCGGGGGATACAATGAGCAGTTCTTC
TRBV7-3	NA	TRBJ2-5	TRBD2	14	CASSRSGAGETQYF	TGTGCCAGCAGCCGTAGCGGGGCGGGGGAGACCCAGTACTTC
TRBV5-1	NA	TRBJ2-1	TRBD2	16	CASSLGRLAIYNEQFF	TGCGCCAGCAGCTTGGGCCGACTAGCGATATACAATGAGCAGTTCTTC
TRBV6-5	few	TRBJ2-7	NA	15	CASSRGRTAAYEQYF	TGTGCCAGCAGCCGCGGCAGGACAGCAGCCTACGAGCAGTACTTC